The 5 T cell receptor beta chains below were found in one sample sequenced in a study of CD8+CD57+ T cells in acquired aplastic anemia. The template used for profiling TCR beta VDJ and CDR3 was genomic DNA. TCRdb reprocessed the reads via MiXCR and lists one record per CDR3 protein. This table holds roughly 180,000 distinct CDR3 sequences, 64% found once. Sequenced input: sorted CD4+, CD8+, or CD8+CD57+ T cells (not recorded which) from PBMCs. The receptors stem from a human donor with severe aplastic anemia or a healthy control (not recorded which).

This clonotype was picked up one time. This rearrangement joins TRBV2 to TRBJ1-3, with D possibly TRBD1 on 5 matching bases. Trimming cost V 9 bases and J 4 bases, with 16 bases left between them. This CDR3 comprises 14 residues. Germline V gene lookup returns CDR1 SNHLY and CDR2 FYNNEI. In DNA form, the CDR3 reads TGTGCCAGTAAACTCAGGGAGTCCGGAAACACCATATATTTT. It specifies CASKLRESGNTIYF.

The chain couples TRBV7-2 to TRBJ1-1; 7 nucleotides align to TRBD1. The CDR3 is 14 amino acids. Germline assignment: CDR1 SGHTA and CDR2 FQGNSA. After removal of 3 bases from V and 7 bases from J, the junction contained 8 bases not matched to a gene. The CDR3 DNA follows: TGTGCCAGCAGCTTGGGGGACAGATACAATGAAGCTTTCTTT. It translates to CASSLGDRYNEAFF. Full variable domain (remainder filled in from reference TRBV7-2 and TRBJ1-1): GAGVSQSPSNKVTEKGKDVELRCDPISGHTALYWYRQSLGQGLEFLIYFQGNSAPDKSGLPSDRFSAERTGGSVSTLTIQRTQQEDSAVYLCASSLGDRYNEAFFGQGTRLTVV.

This clonotype was detected ten times or more. The V and J genes are TRBV6-5 and TRBJ1-5, with D unclear. From germline, CDR1 is MNHEY and CDR2 SVGAGI. The germline V and J ends were trimmed by 2 bases and 6 bases, with 11 bases remaining between them. CDR3 size: 14 residues. CDR3 in amino acids: CASSYGLAGQPQHF. CDR3 DNA: TGTGCCAGCAGTTACGGTCTTGCGGGTCAGCCCCAGCATTTT.

The V call is TRBV2, the J call TRBJ2-7, with D tentatively TRBD2 (7 bases). The CDR3 totals 16 residues. The ends were cut back, 0 bases at V and 2 bases at J, with 14 bases in the middle. In germline, CDR1 is SNHLY, CDR2 FYNNEI. The CDR3 spells CASSEAGGQSTYEQYF. DNA of the CDR3: TGTGCCAGCAGTGAAGCCGGGGGGCAATCTACCTACGAGCAGTACTTC.

CDR3 amino acids: CASSSPGGELGGETQYF. In DNA form, the CDR3 reads TGTGCCAGCAGCTCCCCAGGTGGGGAACTAGGGGGAGAGACCCAGTACTTC. The chain recombines TRBV7-2 with TRBJ2-5; D possibly corresponds to TRBD1 (6 bases). The CDR3 runs 17 residues. V gave up 4 bases and J gave up 4 bases, with 22 bases separating them. Germline V lookup: CDR1 SGHTA, CDR2 FQGNSA.